This T cell receptor (beta chain) is from a study of tumor-infiltrating lymphocytes in primary liver carcinoma. Study-wide background: Tumors were staged T1-T3 N0M0 and measured about 4.2 to 10 cm across. Study-wide results and limits: Relative to tumor region pairs, the tumor-adjacent and tumor-blood pairs showed overlap that was lower. Comparison of CD4+ and CD8+ repertoires was precluded by bulk unsorted samples.

Priming with a constant-region primer yielded TCR beta cDNA from about 450 ng total RNA. Three nested multiplex PCR rounds, a slightly modified ARM-PCR method, built the TCR beta libraries. Investigators reported that the first two PCR rounds, at roughly 11 cycles each, used TRBV1-TRBV30 forward primers with a C-beta reverse primer. From the multiplex PCR reads, TCRdb called clonotypes with MiXCR, one entry per CDR3 protein. Of about 320,000 distinct CDR3 sequences in the sample, 65% were seen once. Unsorted whole blood yielded the blood RNA, and germline DNA was also extracted. Germline V lookup: CDR1 SGHRS, CDR2 YFSETQ. The CDR3 length is 14 residues. With 4 bases clipped from V and 2 bases from J, the junction kept 4 bases outside the gene matches. This clonotype turned up a few times. Its antigen remains unknown.

The sequenced material came from peripheral blood. The J gene is TRBJ2-3, the V gene TRBV5-1; 7 nucleotides line up with TRBD1. The TCR was taken from a man in his forties or fifties with primary liver carcinoma and hepatitis B virus infection. The CDR3, as DNA: TGCGCCAGCAGCCCTGGGACAGCCACAGATACGCAGTATTTT. Its protein product is CASSPGTATDTQYF. Filled out from reference TRBV5-1 and TRBJ2-3, the complete variable domain reads KAGVTQTPRYLIKTRGQQVTLSCSPISGHRSVSWYQQTPGQGLQFLFEYFSETQRNKGNFPGRFSGRQFSNSRSEMNVSTLELGDSALYLCASSPGTATDTQYFGPGTRLTVL.